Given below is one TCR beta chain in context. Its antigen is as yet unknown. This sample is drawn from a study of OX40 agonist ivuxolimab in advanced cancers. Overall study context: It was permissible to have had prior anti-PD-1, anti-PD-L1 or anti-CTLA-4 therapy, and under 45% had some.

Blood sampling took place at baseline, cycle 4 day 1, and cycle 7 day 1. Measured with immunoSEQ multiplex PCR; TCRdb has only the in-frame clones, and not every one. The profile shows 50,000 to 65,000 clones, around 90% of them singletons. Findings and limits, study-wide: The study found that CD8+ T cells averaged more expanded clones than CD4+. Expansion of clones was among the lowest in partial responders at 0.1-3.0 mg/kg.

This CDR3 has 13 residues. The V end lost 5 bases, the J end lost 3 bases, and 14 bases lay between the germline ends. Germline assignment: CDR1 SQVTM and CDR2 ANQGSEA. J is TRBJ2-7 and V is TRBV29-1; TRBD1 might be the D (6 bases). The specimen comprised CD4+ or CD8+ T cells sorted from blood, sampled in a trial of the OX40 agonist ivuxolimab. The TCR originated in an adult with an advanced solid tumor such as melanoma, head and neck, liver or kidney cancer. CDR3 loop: CSVMDRIVYEQYF. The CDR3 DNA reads TGCAGCGTTATGGACAGAATTGTCTACGAGCAGTACTTC.